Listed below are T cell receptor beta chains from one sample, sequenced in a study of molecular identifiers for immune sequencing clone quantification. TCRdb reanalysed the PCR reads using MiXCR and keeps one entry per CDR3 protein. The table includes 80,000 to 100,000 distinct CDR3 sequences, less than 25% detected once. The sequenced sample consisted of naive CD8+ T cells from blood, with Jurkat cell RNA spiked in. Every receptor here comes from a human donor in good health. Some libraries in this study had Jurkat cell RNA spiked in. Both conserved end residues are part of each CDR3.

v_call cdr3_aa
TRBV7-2 CASSQMGLEPYNEQFF
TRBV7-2 CASSLGGGSEAFF
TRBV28 CASSRPLERKDADTQYF
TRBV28 CASSLAGHSDGYTF
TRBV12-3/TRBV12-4 CASSPTGGTDTQYF
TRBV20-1 CSAEVLAKSTDTQYF
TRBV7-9 CASSLTERPQEPQYF
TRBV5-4 CASSAYGEQFF
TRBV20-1 CSAQVAGGTTDPPYF
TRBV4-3 CASSQDRAISYNEQFF
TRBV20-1 CSAVGQEATNYGYTF
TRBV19 CASSFGETNTEAFF
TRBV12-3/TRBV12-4 CASSSTGTGDWGRNQPQHF
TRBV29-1 CSVEPGQGYNEQFF
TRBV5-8 CASSLNGQDGDLAFF
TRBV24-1 CATSDPAERGYNEQFF
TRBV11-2 CASSLGPPTRVRGTQYF
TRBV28 CASSLGASSTDTQYF
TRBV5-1 CASSLAPLAGGQKEDTQYF
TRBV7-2 CASSPGLLYEQYF
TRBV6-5 CASSRTGDTYEQYF
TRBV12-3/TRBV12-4 CASSSFKQETQYF
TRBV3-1 CASREGVETQYF
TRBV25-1 CASSEYGGYTF
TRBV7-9 CASSPQPAGTGELFF
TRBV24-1 CATSGDKNTGELFF
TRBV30 CAWSWTTEGELFF
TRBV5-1 CASSLGPSTDTQYF
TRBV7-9 CASSFLPGKGITEAFF
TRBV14 CASSQDLWDEQFF
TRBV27 CASSLRGQGYEQYF
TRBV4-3 CASSQDSGRLTEAFF